Below are 18 T cell receptor beta chains sequenced from a single sample in a study of cytomegalovirus exposure and HLA in healthy donors. With 60 Vbeta and 13 Jbeta primers, the PCR was carried out. Method: immunoSEQ multiplex PCR; TCRdb's copy keeps in-frame clones and lacks some. The sample shows around 90,000 clones, approximately 69% of them seen only once. Sample: PBMCs. All receptors derive from a boy younger than 18 in good health and CMV-seropositive.

The chain uses TRBV4-2 and TRBJ1-6; D is uncertain. V lost 1 base to trimming and J lost 7 bases, with 8 bases between them. The CDR3 sequence is 14 residues long. CDR1 is LGHNA, CDR2 YNFKEQ, per germline. The DNA of the CDR3 is TGTGCCAGCAGCCAAGGGTACGGGAATTCACCCCTCCACTTT. Translated, it gives CASSQGYGNSPLHF.

This chain joins TRBV30 and TRBJ2-6; 10 bases match TRBD2. The CDR3 runs 17 residues. Germline CDR1 is GTSNPN and CDR2 is SVGIG (reference sequence). The V segment lost 0 bases and the J segment 2 bases; nucleotides outside the gene matches: 4. CDR3 sequence reads: CAWSVGLAGAGANVLTF. DNA of the CDR3: TGTGCCTGGAGTGTTGGGCTAGCGGGAGCTGGGGCCAACGTCCTGACTTTC.

This chain uses TRBV9 with TRBJ1-5; maybe TRBD1 (5 bases). V was clipped by 1 base and J by 3 bases, with 11 bases between them. Germline V gene data show CDR1 as SGDLS and CDR2 as YYNGEE. This CDR3 is built from 15 residues. The CDR3 DNA follows: TGTGCCAGCAGCGTATCAGGGCTCCCCAATCAGCCCCAGCATTTT. This encodes CASSVSGLPNQPQHF.

The count of this clone is one. V usage is TRBV2 and J usage is TRBJ1-4; 9 bases are a match to TRBD1. CDR3 length: 14 residues. Per the germline V gene, CDR1 is SNHLY and CDR2 is FYNNEI. V lost 8 bases, J lost 11 bases, and 12 bases stayed unmatched. The CDR3 nucleotides read TGTGCCAGCGTCCGGGACAGGGTGTCGTTTAAACTGTTTTTT. Amino acids: CASVRDRVSFKLFF.

The rearrangement joins TRBV4-2 to TRBJ2-1; TRBD2 matches at 10 bases. This CDR3 contains 16 residues. V shed 2 bases, J shed 3 bases, and the junction held 4 bases outside the gene matches. In germline, CDR1 is LGHNA, CDR2 YNFKEQ. The CDR3 DNA sequence: TGTGCCAGCAGCCAAAGTCCTAGCGGGGGCTACAATGAGCAGTTCTTC. This gives the protein CASSQSPSGGYNEQFF.

A few counts support this clone. V usage is TRBV5-8 and J usage is TRBJ1-5, with D possibly being TRBD1 (6 bases). This CDR3 spans 16 amino acids. With 4 bases removed from V and 4 bases from J, the gap between germline ends came to 18 bases. From germline, CDR1 is SGHTS and CDR2 YDEGEE. CDR3 residues: CASSRPMGAGNQPQHF. The CDR3 DNA reads as TGTGCCAGCAGCCGTCCAATGGGGGCCGGTAATCAGCCCCAGCATTTT.

This clone has just one count. CDR3: CASSPGLAGGYNEQFF. CDR3 DNA: TGCGCCAGCAGCCCTGGACTAGCGGGAGGCTACAATGAGCAGTTCTTC. V and J are TRBV4-3 and TRBJ2-1; TRBD2 matches at 14 bases. This CDR3 is built from 16 residues. Germline lookup yields CDR1 LGHNA and CDR2 YSLEER. The V gene end was trimmed by 4 bases and the J gene end by 3 bases; junction bases not matched to a gene: 2.

CDR3 residues: CASSQGGEQFF. CDR3 in DNA: TGTGCCAGCTCTCAGGGAGGCGAGCAGTTCTTC. The chain couples TRBV19 to TRBJ2-1; a weak D match, TRBD2 (6 bases). Germline CDR1 reads LNHDA; CDR2 reads SQIVND (reference sequence). The germline V and J ends were trimmed by 9 bases and 10 bases, with 13 bases remaining between them. This CDR3 has 11 amino acids.

The chain couples TRBV29-1 to TRBJ1-1; 9 nucleotides line up with TRBD1. The CDR3 is made up of 15 amino acids. The V gene end was trimmed by 2 bases and the J gene end by 5 bases; junction bases not matched to a gene: 9. Germline lookup yields CDR1 SQVTM and CDR2 ANQGSEA. The CDR3 bases are TGCAGCGTTGAAAACCAACAGGGGGCCTATACTGAAGCTTTCTTT. Protein sequence: CSVENQQGAYTEAFF.

J is TRBJ2-3 and V is TRBV7-3; 11 nucleotides align to TRBD2. V lost 5 bases to trimming and J lost 2 bases; unmatched junction nucleotides: 12. This CDR3 is built from 18 residues. Germline values: CDR1 SGHTA, CDR2 FQGTGA. This CDR3 is CASSPSRGTSGNTDTQYF. CDR3 in DNA: TGTGCCAGCAGCCCATCTCGTGGGACTAGCGGAAACACAGATACGCAGTATTTT.

J is TRBJ1-4 and V is TRBV28; no firm D call. V shed 6 bases and J shed 6 bases, with 11 bases lying between them. The CDR3 extends over 13 amino acids. Germline lookup yields CDR1 MDHEN and CDR2 SYDVKM. Here the CDR3 reads CASSTGKDEKLFF. CDR3 DNA sequence: TGTGCCAGCAGCACGGGAAAGGATGAAAAACTGTTTTTT.

This sequence joins TRBV6-1 and TRBJ2-7; perhaps TRBD2 as D (5 bases). This CDR3 spans 14 amino acids. V lost 7 bases and J lost 5, with 18 bases in between. Per germline, CDR1 MNHNS and CDR2 SASEGT. The CDR3 region is CASIPTRSPHEQYF. The CDR3 bases are TGTGCCAGCATTCCAACTAGGTCCCCCCACGAGCAGTACTTC.

The chain uses TRBV29-1 and TRBJ1-2; D call uncertain. Germline V gene sequence: CDR1 SQVTM, CDR2 ANQGSEA. The CDR3 totals 11 residues. V dropped 4 bases and J dropped 6 bases, with 9 bases sitting between them. The CDR3 region has the DNA TGCAGCGTTGGCAGGCCAAATGGCTACACCTTC. It is translated as CSVGRPNGYTF.

This clone was recorded only once. This chain joins TRBV5-4 and TRBJ2-7; 9 positions match TRBD2. Unmatched junction bases numbered 6, after V lost 3 bases and J lost 2 bases. The germline CDR1 and CDR2 sequences are SGHNT and YYREEE (reference sequence). This CDR3 has 15 amino acids. As DNA, the CDR3 is TGTGCCAGCAGCTCAGCGGGGGGCCCTCCCTACGAGCAGTACTTC. This encodes CASSSAGGPPYEQYF.

The rearrangement joins TRBV25-1 to TRBJ1-1, with 7 positions matching TRBD1. Per the germline V gene, CDR1 is MGHDK and CDR2 is SYGVNS. V lost 2 bases and J lost 2; bases outside the gene matches: 11. The CDR3 is 17 residues long. As DNA, the CDR3 is TGTGCCAGCAGTGAACAAGGAGGGGGCCCGAAAAACACTGAAGCTTTCTTT. It translates to CASSEQGGGPKNTEAFF.

V and J are TRBV5-1 and TRBJ1-2; 9 positions match TRBD1. The length of the CDR3 is 14 residues. The V and J ends lost 1 base and 4 bases, in that order; junction bases with no gene match: 2. CDR1 is SGHRS, CDR2 YFSETQ, per germline. CDR3 coding DNA: TGCGCCAGCAGCTTGACAGGGGGCAGCTATGGCTACACCTTC. Translating it yields CASSLTGGSYGYTF.

The V and J genes are TRBV5-5 and TRBJ2-1; TRBD1 aligns across 7 bases. CDR3 size: 15 residues. The V gene's germline CDR1 is SGHKS and CDR2 YYEKEE (reference sequence). V lost 2 bases and J lost 7; bases outside the gene matches: 9. Here the CDR3 DNA reads TGTGCCAGCAGCTTAGGGACAGCGGATGGGAATGAGCAGTTCTTC. Translating gives CASSLGTADGNEQFF.

This clone was recorded a few times. The gene calls are TRBV6-5 and TRBJ2-7, with 9 bases that match TRBD2. The germline CDR1 and CDR2 sequences are MNHEY and SVGAGI. The J segment lost 3 bases and the V segment lost 0 bases, leaving 6 bases of the junction unmatched. This CDR3 spans 16 amino acids. The CDR3: CASSYSGGGALYEQYF. CDR3 DNA: TGTGCCAGCAGTTACTCCGGCGGGGGGGCCCTCTACGAGCAGTACTTC.